The 10 T cell receptor beta chains below were found in one sample sequenced in a study of lymphopenia after photon versus proton radiotherapy. Assay used: immunoSEQ multiplex PCR; TCRdb lists only in-frame clones, some missing. The table has almost 25,000 clones, roughly four fifths seen once. The sample consisted of peripheral blood, taken from a patient treated with proton-based radiotherapy. The receptors originated from a woman in her 70s with pancreatic cancer.

The chain combines TRBV28 with TRBJ2-5; tentative D call: TRBD2 (5 bases). Germline CDR1 and CDR2: MDHEN and SYDVKM. Trimming stripped 5 bases from V and 2 bases from J, with 12 bases between. CDR3 length: 14 amino acids. The CDR3 reads CASSPFPGQETQYF. In DNA, the CDR3 is TGTGCCAGCAGTCCATTTCCGGGGCAAGAGACCCAGTACTTC.

The CDR3 coding sequence is TGTGCCAGCAGTCGGTCCATGGATACGCAGTATTTT. It translates to CASSRSMDTQYF. The chain links TRBV6-5 to TRBJ2-3; D gene ambiguous. The germline gives CDR1 MNHEY, CDR2 SVGAGI. V was trimmed by 5 bases and J by 6 bases, leaving 9 bases between them. The CDR3 spans 12 residues.

V gene TRBV7-8 combines with J gene TRBJ1-5, with 9 bases lining up with TRBD1. The CDR3 is made up of 14 amino acids. Germline values: CDR1 SGHVS, CDR2 FQNEAQ. With V trimmed by 6 bases and J by 8 bases, 8 bases remained unmatched. Here the CDR3 reads CASSNDRGFEPQHF. The CDR3 DNA is TGTGCCAGCAGTAATGACAGGGGGTTTGAGCCCCAGCATTTT.

This chain connects TRBV28 to TRBJ1-4; D is unresolved. This CDR3 has 12 residues. Between the trimmed V and J ends, which lost 6 bases and 4 bases, there was a span of 6 bases. Per the germline V gene, CDR1 is MDHEN and CDR2 is SYDVKM. In nucleotides, the CDR3 is TGTGCCAGCAGCCAAGTTAATGAAAAACTGTTTTTT. Translating it yields CASSQVNEKLFF.

The genes are TRBV18 and TRBJ1-5, with 9 positions matching TRBD1. Trimming cost V 8 bases and J 7 bases; bases outside gene matches: 12. The CDR3 has 15 amino acids. Germline V lookup: CDR1 KGHSH, CDR2 LQKENI. This CDR3 is CASSKGDREGQPQHF. The CDR3 DNA sequence: TGTGCCAGCAGTAAGGGGGACAGGGAGGGACAGCCCCAGCATTTT.

The rearrangement links TRBV29-1 to TRBJ2-1; the match to TRBD2 covers 10 bases. V lost 6 bases and J lost 3; bases outside the gene matches: 2. CDR1 is SQVTM, CDR2 ANQGSEA, per germline. The CDR3 length is 13 residues. In DNA form, the CDR3 reads TGCAGCGTCCGGACTAGCGGCTACAATGAGCAGTTCTTC. Its translation is CSVRTSGYNEQFF.

This clone has only a few counts. The chain uses TRBV7-2 and TRBJ2-4, with D possibly TRBD1 on 6 matching bases. This CDR3 has 14 amino acids. Looked up from germline, CDR1 is SGHTA and CDR2 is FQGNSA. The ends were cut back, 6 bases at V and 1 base at J, with 10 bases in the middle. The CDR3 reads CASSPDRAKNIQYF. The CDR3 DNA follows: TGTGCCAGCAGTCCAGACAGGGCCAAAAACATTCAGTACTTC.

This clone was recorded once. This sequence joins TRBV6-1 and TRBJ2-1, with TRBD1 as a possible D gene (5 bases). V was cut by 8 bases and J by 2 bases, with 16 bases left in between. The V gene's germline CDR1 is MNHNS and CDR2 SASEGT. The CDR3 is 15 amino acids. The CDR3 nucleotides are TGTGCCAGCCAACTTATGCAGGGTGCCTACAATGAGCAGTTCTTC. It yields the protein CASQLMQGAYNEQFF.

V and J are TRBV2 and TRBJ2-2; D call uncertain. The germline gives CDR1 SNHLY, CDR2 FYNNEI. This CDR3 region has 11 residues. Trimming removed 4 bases from V and 6 bases from J, with 3 bases in between. CDR3 protein: CASSGAGELFF. The CDR3 DNA sequence: TGTGCCAGCAGTGGAGCCGGGGAGCTGTTTTTT.

The V gene is TRBV11-1, the J gene TRBJ2-5, with 8 bases that match TRBD1. The CDR3 is 14 amino acids. V dropped 4 bases and J dropped 2; count of bases not matched to a gene: 3. From germline, CDR1 is SGHAT and CDR2 FQDESV (reference sequence). The CDR3 is CASSSRDRQETQYF. The CDR3 bases are TGTGCCAGCAGCTCCCGGGACAGGCAAGAGACCCAGTACTTC.